The T cell receptor (beta chain) described here comes from a study of cytomegalovirus exposure and HLA in healthy donors (dated by TCRdb to the late 2010s). About the investigation overall: An earlier analysis of 550 to 700 of the donors reported 276 Gb of sequence data and around 120 million unique TCR beta sequences from approximately 180 million T cells. Around 300 gigabases of sequencing data and tens of millions of unique TCR sequences were included in an early release covering over 600 HLA-typed donors. Of the 350 to 400 genotyped donors, about 84% fell in the genetic ancestry cluster associated with self-reported Caucasian donors. The study was designed to test whether signatures of past pathogen exposure could be identified by cataloging public T cell receptors. The study profiled the T cell repertoires of under 700 subjects by immunosequencing and related them to cytomegalovirus serostatus. Besides the first cohort of 550 to 750 subjects, a separate validation cohort made up of some 110 different subjects was used. To predict cytomegalovirus infection status, the study brought together high-throughput TCR immunosequencing, statistical association of individual TCRs with disease status, and machine learning. In a later analysis, previously published TCR beta repertoires from 666 donors were re-analyzed and high-resolution HLA genotyping was added so that TCR occurrence patterns could be studied. The later analysis used no new phenotypic data to find candidate immune exposures, relying instead on TCR beta sequences and their occurrence across donors. An earlier analysis of about 600 of the donors used high-throughput TCR beta sequencing to judge whether each TCR beta V gene segment behaved as functional or pseudogenic. Donor age, sex, ethnicity and CMV serostatus were compiled together with the repertoire data. In a later genetic analysis, genome-wide SNP genotypes for about three fifths of the 666 donors were used, and that subset was treated as a discovery cohort. All discovery cohort repertoires had been generated using a single sequencing platform. HLA typing covered class I and class II loci at four-digit resolution. Typing coverage varied by locus: roughly 629-640 donors for A, B, C, DRB1 and DQB1; approximately 500 for DQA1; nearly 610 for DPA1; 400 to 480 for DPB1. Four or five DR-DQ haplotypes were treated as single units for association and clustering because of strong linkage in the cohort. Among 300 to 450 genotyped donors of the cohort, an average of about 240,000 unique TCR beta nucleotide sequences were sequenced per donor, roughly 18% of them non-productive.

The investigation overall reported the following: The only immune exposure information available for the cohort was CMV serostatus. Linkage disequilibrium might explain the correlated functional status among segregating V segments, but an unknown experimental factor could not be ruled out. A later analysis found that HLA-associated TCR beta chains were more clonally expanded and had lower generation probabilities than equally common non-associated chains. In vitro tests confirmed that a few of the cytomegalovirus-associated TCR beta chains recognize cytomegalovirus antigens. The cohort was sequenced for TCR beta chains only, and without alpha or paired-chain data the features that could be detected were limited. The authors suggested that the approach could potentially be extended to other disease states and immunological phenotypes. A later analysis associated some 17,000 TCR beta sequences with specific HLA alleles at a false discovery rate of 0.05. The classifier was reported to diagnose cytomegalovirus status with high specificity and sensitivity in both the original cohort and the validation cohort. The earlier analysis of approximately 590 of the donors excluded some 15 rarely observed V segments, including chromosome 9 orphons, because counts were too low. According to a later analysis, parvovirus B19, influenza, CMV and Epstein-Barr virus appeared linked to several top co-occurrence clusters. A further reported finding was that TCR beta sequences accurately predicted the HLA-A and HLA-B alleles for most subjects in the first cohort. A cluster of highly shared sequence variants was judged likely to represent a technical artifact of the sequencing pipeline. In a later genetic analysis, fewer N-insertions in productive TCRs were reported among donors in an Asian-associated ancestry cluster than the roughly 710-donor mean. Most CMV-associated TCR beta chains appeared to be HLA-restricted in a later analysis, and the HLA associations seemed to be driven largely by CMV exposure. In a later analysis, the rate of TCR association differed among HLA loci, with DRB1 alleles having the most associated TCRs and HLA-C alleles having the fewest. Sequencing depth was assumed to be roughly uniform across donors in the presence/absence analyses, though that assumption may not hold. Assigning TCR associations to individual alleles was difficult when HLA alleles, especially DR and DQ, strongly co-occurred. Most TCR sequences were seen in very few donors, while some public TCRs were found in many individuals. V-gene and J-gene trimming of TCR beta chains was associated with a missense DCLRE1C variant in a later genetic analysis, and the association was replicated in an independent cohort. HLA typing was unavailable for some donors at each locus, so association tests used only the typed subset. A total of 150 to 200 TCR beta chains were listed by the study as associated with cytomegalovirus. Because the 87-base-pair reads could not distinguish some IMGT-functional V segments, including TRBV6-2 and TRBV6-3, those segments were excluded. In an earlier analysis of 450 to 750 of the donors, most TCR beta V segments appeared in productive rearrangements about 90% or about 30% of the time, broadly matching IMGT annotations.

The germline V gene (reference sequence) yields SEHNR for CDR1 and FQNEAQ for CDR2. The CDR3 spans 13 residues, from the cysteine through the phenylalanine. CDR3 DNA only is kept here, 39 bases in frame from base 1. V gives up 1 base and J gives up 7 bases, and the segment between their germline ends measures 8 bases. This clone was counted once. Its antigen is not yet known. Base qualities are not provided; no much larger clone lies one nucleotide away. The library relied on the immunoSEQ multiplex PCR assay. For the multiplex PCR, a mixture combining 60 forward primers for TCR Vbeta segments and 13 reverse primers for TCR Jbeta segments was used. The CDR3 region of rearranged TCR beta genes was amplified from genomic DNA with a multiplex PCR assay. The amplified TCR beta libraries were sequenced on the Illumina HiSeq System as 87-base-pair reads. As for how the authors treated the data: A later analysis tallied roughly 78 million unique TCR beta chains across the 666 repertoires, and approximately 9.9 million of those chains were shared by two or more donors. Raw reads were error-corrected and collapsed into unique sequences with a nearest-neighbor algorithm that merged closely related sequences to remove PCR and sequencing errors. V, D and J gene segments were assigned by aligning CDR3 sequences to IMGT reference sequences. For a sequence to be retained, a match of at least six nucleotides to both a V gene segment and a J gene segment was required. Rearrangements were called productive when the CDR3 lacked stop codons and stayed in frame with V and J; all others were non-productive. CDR3 was defined according to IMGT convention as the region running from the second conserved V-encoded cysteine to the conserved J-encoded phenylalanine. The earlier analysis of around 640 of the donors excluded sequences that lacked an unambiguous match to a single V gene segment. In an earlier analysis of approximately 590 of the donors, a V segment was called functional when productive rearrangements were above 56.7%, and segregating when the standard deviation between donors exceeded 5%. A statistical classification framework was developed to diagnose cytomegalovirus status using the catalog of TCR beta chain sequences. In a later analysis, TCR nucleotide sequences were compared against IMGT/GENE-DB human TR gene sequences so that V and J genes could be assigned. Using the TCRdist pipeline, a later analysis assigned CDR3 sequences along with most-parsimonious VDJ recombination scenarios. In a later analysis, each TCR beta chain was defined by its CDR3 amino acid sequence together with its V-gene family, and reads lacking a unique V-gene family were excluded. As a way to deal with suspected cross-contamination and a sequencing artifact, a later analysis dropped under 600 nucleotide sequences that were highly shared and had low generation probability. In a later analysis, a clonal expansion index for each public chain was calculated from normalized within-repertoire ranks of inferred template counts. A later analysis computed generation probabilities with a VDJ recombination model fitted to out-of-frame rearrangements, and checked the results against IGoR. A later analysis scored TCR-TCR, TCR-HLA and TCR-CMV co-occurrence with hypergeometric tests, applying a repertoire-size bias correction to TCR pairs. False discovery rates were estimated in a later analysis by permuting HLA or CMV assignments 20 times. In a later analysis, co-occurring TCRs were grouped using DBSCAN, and TCRdist sequence similarity was added for clustering within HLA-allele-positive subsets. For co-occurrence clustering, repertoires with fewer than 30,000 or more than 120,000 public chains were excluded, along with five repertoires with anomalous nucleotide sharing. The table was pulled from immuneACCESS by TCRdb, which kept in-frame rearrangements only. Such tables lose some clones; where checked, under half of the loss comes from unresolved V genes, and the rest has no known cause. D and trimming come from the DNA, and the V and J calls and clone size come from that table. The sample table records some 90,000 clones; roughly four fifths of these occur just once. The top ten constitute about 0.53% of the sample.

The cohort comprised more than 550 healthy bone marrow donors. Cohort members were all nominally healthy when sampled, although unrecorded immune exposures were likely present. The donor was CMV seronegative and belonged to the group of 380 or so seronegative cohort members. A peripheral blood sample was collected from each donor, and TCR beta sequencing was performed on peripheral blood mononuclear cells. Genomic DNA was extracted from the blood cell samples with the Qiagen DNeasy Blood Extraction Kit. The source of this sequence is a man younger than 40 in good health and CMV-seronegative. Source material: PBMCs. The chain is assembled from TRBV7-9 and TRBJ1-5, with an unclear D gene assignment. This receptor has the CDR3 CASSLGGGQPQHF. Read as DNA, the sequence is TGTGCCAGCAGCTTAGGTGGCGGCCAGCCCCAGCATTTT.